A selection of T cell receptor beta chains follows, all from one sample in a study of beta chain features in type 1 diabetes. Clones were read by immunoSEQ multiplex PCR, and TCRdb kept only the in-frame ones, dropping some. The sample includes 200,000 to 300,000 clones, about a tenth of them seen just once. The sample was naive CD4+ T cells from blood. The receptors derive from a man between 25 and 39 years old with type 1 diabetes. The CDR3 runs from the conserved cysteine through the conserved F or W. The order of the fields is clone size, J gene, D gene, V gene, CDR3 protein, CDR3 DNA. The D gene is left open where the match is weak. Expanded clones get a size class; other rows say once, few or many, or leave the size out.

>few|TRBJ1-1|NA|TRBV9
CASSPSTGGTEAFF
TGTGCCAGCAGCCCCTCCACGGGGGGTACTGAAGCTTTCTTT
>NA|TRBJ2-3|TRBD1|TRBV27
CASSLGAGGEDTQYF
TGTGCCAGCAGTTTAGGGGCAGGGGGAGAAGATACGCAGTATTTT
>NA|TRBJ2-2|NA|TRBV6-1
CASSVNRLEAGELFF
TGTGCCAGCAGCGTCAACCGGTTAGAAGCCGGGGAGCTGTTTTTT
>NA|TRBJ2-3|NA|TRBV5-4
CASSLRDFTDTQYF
TGTGCCAGCAGCTTGAGGGACTTCACAGATACGCAGTATTTT
>few|TRBJ2-2|NA|TRBV5-1
CASHFEAANTGELFF
TGCGCCAGCCATTTCGAGGCAGCGAACACCGGGGAGCTGTTTTTT
>few|TRBJ1-2|TRBD1|TRBV7-3
CASSAGQSYGYTF
TGTGCCAGCAGCGCGGGACAGTCATATGGCTACACCTTC
>NA|TRBJ1-1|NA|TRBV7-9
CASSLEQNTEAFF
TGTGCCAGCAGCTTAGAACAGAACACTGAAGCTTTCTTT
>once|TRBJ2-3|TRBD2|TRBV5-1
CASSAPGTISTDTQYF
TGCGCCAGCAGCGCGCCCGGGACTATAAGCACAGATACGCAGTATTTT
>NA|TRBJ1-5|TRBD1|TRBV29-1
CSVGQGVNQPQHF
TGCAGCGTTGGACAGGGGGTAAATCAGCCCCAGCATTTT
>few|TRBJ2-3|NA|TRBV18
CASKPGNQVDTQYF
TGTGCCAGCAAACCGGGAAACCAGGTGGATACGCAGTATTTT
>few|TRBJ1-5|TRBD1|TRBV4-1
CASSQGRQGSRPQHF
TGCGCCAGCAGCCAAGGTCGACAGGGCTCCAGGCCCCAGCATTTT
>few|TRBJ2-1|TRBD2|TRBV5-4
CASSLGALASNEQFF
TGTGCCAGCAGCTTGGGTGCACTAGCGTCCAATGAGCAGTTCTTC
>few|TRBJ2-7|NA|TRBV7-2
CASSPPSYEQYF
TGTGCCAGCAGCCCCCCTTCCTACGAGCAGTACTTC
>few|TRBJ1-5|NA|TRBV4-1
CASAPVLSPYQPQHF
TGCGCCAGCGCCCCGGTGTTGTCTCCCTATCAGCCCCAGCATTTT
>NA|TRBJ2-3|NA|TRBV30
CAWSGGSRLYTDTQYF
TGTGCCTGGAGTGGAGGGTCCAGATTGTACACAGATACGCAGTATTTT
>NA|TRBJ2-7|NA|TRBV2
CASSGGGDPYEQYF
TGTGCCAGCAGTGGTGGAGGGGATCCCTACGAGCAGTACTTC
>few|TRBJ2-1|TRBD2|TRBV11-2
CASSFWGGAHEQFF
TGTGCCAGCAGCTTTTGGGGGGGAGCCCATGAGCAGTTCTTC
>NA|TRBJ1-6|TRBD1|TRBV5-1
CASSWFDRENSPLHF
TGCGCCAGCAGCTGGTTCGACAGGGAGAATTCACCCCTCCACTTT
>few|TRBJ2-3|NA|TRBV11-2
CASRRAAPTDTQYF
TGTGCCAGCAGGCGGGCGGCCCCCACAGATACGCAGTATTTT
>few|TRBJ2-3|TRBD1|TRBV5-1
CASSPRDREDTQYF
TGCGCCAGCAGCCCCCGGGACAGGGAGGATACGCAGTATTTT
>NA|TRBJ2-2|NA|TRBV19
CASSMEGGKLFF
TGTGCCAGTAGTATGGAGGGAGGCAAGCTGTTTTTT
>few|TRBJ2-6|NA|TRBV19
CASSINVLASGANVLTF
TGTGCCAGTAGTATCAATGTCCTGGCCTCTGGGGCCAACGTCCTGACTTTC
>NA|TRBJ2-1|TRBD1|TRBV28
CASRQGQGPNEQFF
TGTGCCAGCAGGCAGGGACAGGGACCCAATGAGCAGTTCTTC
>NA|TRBJ1-2|TRBD1|TRBV6-1
CASSASGTEYSYGYTF
TGTGCCAGCAGTGCCTCCGGGACAGAGTATTCCTATGGCTACACCTTC
>few|TRBJ1-5|NA|TRBV4-2
CASSQDQANLGIQPQHF
TGTGCCAGCAGCCAAGATCAGGCGAACCTCGGAATTCAGCCCCAGCATTTT
>few|TRBJ2-1|NA|TRBV5-1
CASSRTYNEQFF
TGCGCCAGCAGCCGGACATACAATGAGCAGTTCTTC
>once|TRBJ2-1|NA|TRBV18
CASSPFRGDDEQFF
TGTGCCAGCTCACCTTTCAGGGGGGACGATGAGCAGTTCTTC
>NA|TRBJ2-7|TRBD1|TRBV29-1
CSVVGTVTYEQYF
TGCAGCGTTGTGGGGACAGTGACCTACGAGCAGTACTTC
>few|TRBJ2-2|NA|TRBV5-4
CASSSQGTGELFF
TGTGCCAGCAGCTCACAGGGCACCGGGGAGCTGTTTTTT
>few|TRBJ2-5|NA|TRBV7-9
CASSRYRSPQETQYF
TGTGCCAGCAGCCGATACAGGTCACCCCAAGAGACCCAGTACTTC
>NA|TRBJ2-1|TRBD1|TRBV7-2
CASSLRTGGRNEQFF
TGTGCCAGCAGCTTAAGGACAGGGGGCCGCAATGAGCAGTTCTTC
>NA|TRBJ2-5|TRBD2|TRBV5-1
CASSLNVLWRGGLRGQETQYF
TGCGCCAGCAGCTTGAATGTGCTATGGCGGGGGGGCCTAAGAGGGCAAGAGACCCAGTACTTC
>few|TRBJ2-1|TRBD1|TRBV2
CASNRQGSYNEQFF
TGTGCCAGCAATAGACAGGGCTCCTACAATGAGCAGTTCTTC
>NA|TRBJ2-2|NA|TRBV5-1
CASKGTGELFF
TGCGCCAGCAAGGGGACCGGGGAGCTGTTTTTT
>few|TRBJ1-2|NA|TRBV28
CASSFRAGNYGYTF
TGTGCCAGCAGTTTTAGGGCAGGGAACTATGGCTACACCTTC
>NA|TRBJ2-7|TRBD1|TRBV5-4
CASSLGAPGQGNEQYF
TGTGCCAGCAGCTTGGGTGCCCCGGGACAGGGGAACGAGCAGTACTTC
>few|TRBJ2-1|TRBD2|TRBV6-1
CASSASAGTRPYNEQFF
TGTGCCAGCAGTGCATCCGCCGGGACTAGGCCCTACAATGAGCAGTTCTTC
>few|TRBJ2-7|TRBD1|TRBV7-9
CASSPGQGEQYF
TGTGCCAGCAGCCCCGGACAGGGAGAGCAGTACTTC
>few|TRBJ1-2|TRBD1|TRBV27
CASSPTGVQGYTF
TGTGCCAGCAGTCCGACAGGGGTCCAGGGCTACACCTTC
>few|TRBJ2-7|TRBD1|TRBV15
CATSRDGQGSYEQYF
TGTGCCACCAGCAGAGATGGACAGGGTTCCTACGAGCAGTACTTC
>NA|TRBJ1-1|NA|TRBV19
CASSRGQNTEAFF
TGTGCCAGTAGCAGGGGCCAGAACACTGAAGCTTTCTTT
>NA|TRBJ1-1|NA|TRBV10-3
CAISDGNTEAFF
TGTGCCATCAGTGACGGGAACACTGAAGCTTTCTTT
>few|TRBJ2-7|NA|TRBV5-4
CASSLEGGEQYF
TGTGCCAGCAGCTTGGAAGGGGGAGAGCAGTACTTC
>NA|TRBJ2-3|TRBD1|TRBV7-2
CASSSGGKKDTQYF
TGTGCCAGCAGCTCAGGGGGAAAAAAAGATACGCAGTATTTT
>few|TRBJ2-2|NA|TRBV29-1
CSAPTGELFF
TGCAGCGCCCCTACTGGGGAGCTGTTTTTT
>NA|TRBJ2-1|TRBD1|TRBV6-1
CASRETWDRGYNEQFF
TGTGCCAGCAGGGAAACCTGGGACAGGGGCTACAATGAGCAGTTCTTC
>few|TRBJ2-3|NA|TRBV29-1
CSAGRSSDTQYF
TGCAGCGCAGGTCGTAGTTCCGATACGCAGTATTTT
>NA|TRBJ1-2|NA|TRBV5-1
CASTWGDRLDYGYTF
TGCGCCAGCACCTGGGGCGACCGCCTGGACTATGGCTACACCTTC